Each of the 10 T cell receptor beta chains below was sequenced from the same sample in a study of CD8+ T cells in alopecia areata. RNA, once extracted, was reverse transcribed into cDNA for use as the sequencing template. The data were produced by immunoSEQ multiplex PCR, yet TCRdb's version contains in-frame clones alone and is incomplete. The sample yields some 51,000 clones, about 96% seen once. The source was CD8+ T cells sorted from blood, collected at week 0. These receptors were taken from a human donor with alopecia areata.

The chain has TRBV13 and TRBJ1-2, with TRBD1 matching 8 bases. Looked up from germline, CDR1 is PRHDT and CDR2 is FYEKMQ (reference sequence). V shed 3 bases, J shed 7 bases, and the junction held 4 bases outside the gene matches. The CDR3 has 13 amino acids. CDR3 residues: CASSFGTGGGYTF. The CDR3 DNA sequence: TGTGCCAGCAGCTTCGGTACAGGGGGTGGCTACACCTTC.

The chain combines TRBV4-3 with TRBJ1-1; D unresolved. The CDR3 is 16 residues long. V was cut by 0 bases and J by 5 bases, with 16 bases left in between. Per germline, CDR1 LGHNA and CDR2 YSLEER. Here the CDR3 DNA reads TGCGCCAGCAGCCAAGATCGAGGCGGAGCGGGTACTGAAGCTTTCTTT. Encoded protein: CASSQDRGGAGTEAFF.

The chain recombines TRBV13 with TRBJ2-3; the match to TRBD2 covers 13 bases. Germline V gene sequence: CDR1 PRHDT, CDR2 FYEKMQ (reference sequence). This CDR3 spans 18 amino acids. Trimming cost V 5 bases and J 0 bases; bases outside gene matches: 8. The CDR3 DNA sequence: TGTGCCAGCAGCACTGGACTAGCGGGGGCCGAAAGCACAGATACGCAGTATTTT. It encodes CASSTGLAGAESTDTQYF.

To note about this clone: A read error may account for a junction end that differs from germline. Other DNA variants within this sample encode the same CDR3. The rearrangement uses TRBV4-2 and TRBJ2-3; D is ambiguous. Germline values: CDR1 LGHNA, CDR2 YNFKEQ. This CDR3 has 13 residues. CDR3 nucleotides: TGTGCCAGTAGCCAAGAACTGTCAGATACGCAGTATTTT. Protein product: CASSQELSDTQYF.

The chain joins TRBV7-9 to TRBJ1-2; D is unresolved. The CDR3 runs 15 residues. V lost 1 base and J lost 3, with 12 bases in between. CDR1 is SEHNR, CDR2 FQNEAQ, per germline (reference sequence). The DNA for the CDR3 is TGTGCCAGCAGCTTAGAAGGACCAGGCTACTATGGCTACACCTTC. This sequence encodes CASSLEGPGYYGYTF. The whole variable domain, filled in from reference TRBV7-9 and TRBJ1-2, reads DTGVSQNPRHKITKRGQNVTFRCDPISEHNRLYWYRQTLGQGPEFLTYFQNEAQLEKSRLLSDRFSAERPKGSFSTLEIQRTEQGDSAMYLCASSLEGPGYYGYTFGSGTRLTVV.

The chain combines TRBV18 with TRBJ2-1; D is possibly TRBD2 (6 bases). Germline CDR1 reads KGHSH; CDR2 reads LQKENI. V was pared by 4 bases and J by 3 bases, with 10 bases between. The CDR3 covers 14 residues. CDR3 bases: TGTGCCAGCTCACTGGAGGGGTTCTACAATGAGCAGTTCTTC. Protein product: CASSLEGFYNEQFF. Using reference TRBV18 and TRBJ2-1 for the parts outside the CDR3, the full variable domain is NAGVMQNPRHLVRRRGQEARLRCSPMKGHSHVYWYRQLPEEGLKFMVYLQKENIIDESGMPKERFSAEFPKEGPSILRIQQVVRGDSAAYFCASSLEGFYNEQFFGPGTRLTVL.

The chain joins TRBV29-1 to TRBJ2-2, with TRBD2 matching over 9 bases. The V gene end was trimmed by 7 bases and the J gene end by 5 bases; junction bases not matched to a gene: 5. From germline, CDR1 is SQVTM and CDR2 ANQGSEA. CDR3 length equals 13 residues. This chain's CDR3 is CSGAGGPTGELFF. In DNA form, the CDR3 reads TGCAGCGGCGCGGGGGGGCCTACCGGGGAGCTGTTTTTT.

This clone was seen a single time. The J gene is TRBJ1-2, the V gene TRBV27, with unresolved D. The CDR3 covers 14 residues. Germline CDR1 and CDR2: MNHEY and SMNVEV (reference sequence). Trimming stripped 5 bases from V and 2 bases from J, with 12 bases between. The CDR3 DNA is TGTGCCAGCAGTATTAGGGCAGAGAACTATGGCTACACCTTC. Its protein product is CASSIRAENYGYTF.

The chain combines TRBV9 with TRBJ1-2; weak D call: TRBD1 (6 bases). This CDR3 has 13 amino acids. V shed 3 bases and J shed 3 bases, with 9 bases lying between them. The germline gives CDR1 SGDLS, CDR2 YYNGEE. CDR3 loop: CASSGTVDYGYTF. The CDR3 region has the DNA TGTGCCAGCAGCGGGACAGTGGACTATGGCTACACCTTC. Full variable domain (rest looked up from reference TRBV9 and TRBJ1-2): DSGVTQTPKHLITATGQRVTLRCSPRSGDLSVYWYQQSLDQGLQFLIQYYNGEERAKGNILERFSAQQFPDLHSELNLSSLELGDSALYFCASSGTVDYGYTFGSGTRLTVV.

The chain joins TRBV4-1 to TRBJ2-5; tentative D call: TRBD2 (7 bases). From germline, CDR1 is MGHRA and CDR2 YSYEKL. Trimming took off 1 base at V and 5 bases at J, with 17 bases between the two ends. The CDR3 extends over 16 amino acids. The CDR3 here is CASSQVEGGPRETQYF. CDR3 DNA sequence: TGCGCCAGCAGCCAAGTCGAGGGGGGGCCGAGGGAGACCCAGTACTTC.